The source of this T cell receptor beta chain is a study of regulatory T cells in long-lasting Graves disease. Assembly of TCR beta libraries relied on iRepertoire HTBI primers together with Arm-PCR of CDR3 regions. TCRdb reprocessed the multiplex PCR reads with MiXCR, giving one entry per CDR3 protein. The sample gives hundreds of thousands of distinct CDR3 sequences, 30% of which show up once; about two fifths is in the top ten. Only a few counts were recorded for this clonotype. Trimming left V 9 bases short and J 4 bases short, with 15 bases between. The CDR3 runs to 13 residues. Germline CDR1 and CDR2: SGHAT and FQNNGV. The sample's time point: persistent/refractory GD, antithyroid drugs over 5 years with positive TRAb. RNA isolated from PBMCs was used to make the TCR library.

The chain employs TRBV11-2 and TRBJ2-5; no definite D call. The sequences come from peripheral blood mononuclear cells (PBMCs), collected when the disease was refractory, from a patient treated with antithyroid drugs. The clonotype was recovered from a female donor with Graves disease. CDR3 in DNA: TGTGCCAGTAGTATGAGTTTGTCAGAGACCCAGTACTTC. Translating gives CASSMSLSETQYF.